Shown below are 15 T cell receptor beta chains from a single sample sequenced in a study of breast tumors, draining lymph nodes, adjacent tissues. The lymph nodes were axillary draining lymph nodes from breast cancer patients. Each CDR3 protein gets one entry after TCRdb re-called the multiplex PCR reads with MiXCR. The sample includes 120,000 or so distinct CDR3 sequences, roughly 21% of them seen just once. The specimen sequenced was axillary lymph node tissue. Source of these receptors: a female donor with breast cancer. Some clones in this sample may be carry-over from other donors' samples.

This clonotype was detected ten times or more. This rearrangement joins TRBV9 to TRBJ2-3, with a tentative D call TRBD2 (6 bases). This CDR3 region has 16 residues. The ends were cut back, 3 bases at V and 5 bases at J, with 19 bases in the middle. Germline CDR1 is SGDLS and CDR2 is YYNGEE. The CDR3: CASSAPGSQVLDTQYF. Written as DNA, the CDR3 is TGTGCCAGCAGCGCCCCCGGGAGCCAGGTATTAGATACGCAGTATTTT.

About this clonotype itself: One end of the junction varies from germline; a read error may be responsible. The chain employs TRBV12-3 or TRBV12-4 and TRBJ2-5; 9 bases map to TRBD2. The CDR3 runs to 15 residues. The CDR3 protein is CASSLSGGRQEAQYF. CDR3 coding DNA: TGTGCCAGCAGTCTAAGCGGGGGGCGGCAAGAGGCCCAGTACTTC.

At least ten counts were recorded for this clonotype. CDR3 sequence reads: CASSEDWEGVNEQFF. The CDR3 region has the DNA TGTGCCAGCAGTGAAGATTGGGAAGGTGTAAATGAGCAGTTCTTC. The chain combines TRBV2 with TRBJ2-1, with unresolved D. This CDR3 spans 15 amino acids. CDR1 and CDR2 from the germline V gene are SNHLY and FYNNEI. Trimming shortened V by 1 base and J by 7 bases, and 14 bases separated the two germline ends.

This clonotype appeared many times. The chain uses TRBV2 and TRBJ1-3, with a possible D match to TRBD1 (6 bases). V lost 5 bases to trimming and J lost 2 bases, with 16 bases between them. The CDR3 covers 16 residues. Germline V gives CDR1 SNHLY, CDR2 FYNNEI. CDR3 nucleotides: TGTGCCAGCAGTTTTAGCCAGGGGTTCACTGGAAACACCATATATTTT. This sequence encodes CASSFSQGFTGNTIYF.

This clonotype has at least ten counts. The chain uses TRBV20-1 and TRBJ2-3; 11 bases agree with TRBD2. The V segment lost 6 bases and the J segment 5 bases; nucleotides outside the gene matches: 7. CDR3 length: 14 residues. Germline V gives CDR1 DFQATT, CDR2 SNEGSKA (reference sequence). In DNA form, the CDR3 reads TGCAGTGCGACCAAACTAGCGGGGGTAGATACGCAGTATTTT. It yields the protein CSATKLAGVDTQYF.

Many counts were recorded for this clonotype. CDR3 bases: TGTGCCAGCATAGACAGGGGGCCGACCTACAATGAGCAGTTCTTC. It specifies CASIDRGPTYNEQFF. This rearrangement joins TRBV6-1 to TRBJ2-1; TRBD1 matches at 10 bases. CDR3 size: 15 residues. The V segment lost 7 bases and the J segment 2 bases; nucleotides outside the gene matches: 5. The germline CDR1 and CDR2 sequences are MNHNS and SASEGT.

This clonotype was counted ten times or more. This sequence joins TRBV20-1 and TRBJ1-6, with D hard to call. The V gene lost 3 bases and the J gene lost 6 bases, with 12 bases spanning the gap. Germline lookup yields CDR1 DFQATT and CDR2 SNEGSKA (reference sequence). CDR3 length: 14 residues. The CDR3 protein is CSASFGFSNSPLHF. CDR3 bases: TGCAGTGCTAGTTTCGGGTTTAGTAATTCACCCCTCCACTTT.

This clonotype was counted a few times. V gene TRBV24-1 combines with J gene TRBJ2-2, with 8 bases that match TRBD1. CDR1 and CDR2 (germline): KGHDR, SFDVKD. This CDR3 contains 18 residues. V dropped 2 bases and J dropped 1; count of bases not matched to a gene: 8. The CDR3 nucleotides are TGTGCCACCAGTGATTGGTCACAGGGGGATGGGAACACCGGGGAGCTGTTTTTT. The encoded protein is CATSDWSQGDGNTGELFF.

Regarding this clonotype: Being one base from a much bigger clone, this may be a read error. The CDR3 end shows no conserved phenylalanine or tryptophan, and so a read error is likely. The chain combines TRBV5-1 with TRBJ2-2; 7 nucleotides agree with TRBD1. The CDR3 contains 15 residues. In germline, CDR1 is SGHRS, CDR2 YFSETQ. V shed 4 bases and J 6 bases; nucleotides not matched to a gene: 9. Here the CDR3 reads CASSPYAGGAGELFL. The CDR3 bases are TGCGCCAGCAGCCCCTATGCAGGGGGTGCCGGGGAGCTGTTTCTT.

This clonotype came up many times. J is TRBJ2-3 and V is TRBV20-1, with 9 bases that match TRBD2. The CDR3 is made up of 14 amino acids. Unmatched junction bases numbered 3, after V lost 0 bases and J lost 5 bases. The V gene's germline CDR1 is DFQATT and CDR2 SNEGSKA (reference sequence). The CDR3 here is CSAREELAGDTQYF. DNA for the CDR3: TGCAGTGCTAGAGAAGAACTAGCGGGAGATACGCAGTATTTT.

As concerns this clonotype: A read error is possible here, since a much larger clone lies one base away. This chain links TRBV2 with TRBJ1-6; D is unresolved. The V gene's germline CDR1 is SNHLY and CDR2 FYNNEI. CDR3 size: 13 residues. The CDR3 reads CASSDLRNSPLLF. As DNA, the CDR3 is TGTGCCAGCAGTGATTTGCGAAATTCACCCCTCCTCTTT.

This clonotype has at least ten counts. This rearrangement joins TRBV7-9 to TRBJ2-3; 11 nucleotides agree with TRBD2. Unmatched junction bases numbered 13, after V lost 6 bases and J lost 2 bases. Germline CDR1 reads SEHNR; CDR2 reads FQNEAQ (reference sequence). This CDR3 contains 18 residues. The CDR3 loop reads CASSLIAGGPSYTDTQYF. Written as DNA, the CDR3 is TGTGCCAGCAGTCTAATAGCGGGGGGGCCCTCCTACACAGATACGCAGTATTTT.

This clonotype was seen ten or more times. The chain carries TRBV12-3 or TRBV12-4 and TRBJ2-7; 7 bases match TRBD1. With V trimmed by 9 bases and J by 2 bases, 4 bases remained unmatched. The CDR3 has 12 amino acids. DNA of the CDR3: TGTGCCAGTAGTGACAGGGCCTACGAGCAGTACTTC. Translation: CASSDRAYEQYF.

There are many counts of this clonotype. The chain has TRBV20-1 and TRBJ2-3; the match to TRBD2 covers 8 bases. Trimming removed 6 bases from V and 3 bases from J; junction bases left unmatched: 11. This CDR3 comprises 15 residues. From germline, CDR1 is DFQATT and CDR2 SNEGSKA (reference sequence). The CDR3 DNA sequence: TGCAGTGCGAGTCGGGCGGGGGGCCTTACAGATACGCAGTATTTT. Translation gives CSASRAGGLTDTQYF.

The chain carries TRBV11-3 and TRBJ2-2; D assignment may be TRBD1 or TRBD2 (7 bases each). V lost 5 bases and J 5 bases, leaving 15 bases between the germline ends. The length of the CDR3 is 15 residues. Germline loops: CDR1 SGHNT, CDR2 YENEEA. CDR3 nucleotides: TGTGCCAGCAGCCCCTCAGGGGGGGGGACCGGGGAGCTGTTTTTT. Residues: CASSPSGGGTGELFF.